This entry describes one T cell receptor beta chain. Its specificity is unknown. This CDR3 region has 14 residues. Trimming shortened V by 1 base and J by 3 bases, and 7 bases separated the two germline ends. The V gene's germline CDR1 is SGHTA and CDR2 FQGNSA. Profiling relied on immunoSEQ multiplex PCR, and the TCRdb table lists in-frame clones only, not all of them. In the table there are roughly 29,000 clones, 90% of which are singletons. Specified time point: approximately twelve months of natalizumab therapy. Longitudinal control samples came from natalizumab-treated multiple sclerosis patients without PML. At 6 months of natalizumab came T1, and at 12 months came T2. The sample originates from a study of multiple sclerosis patients with progressive multifocal leukoencephalopathy. Study observations and caveats: Whether JC virus or general immunocompromise explains the findings remained unclear. Preferential TRBV-TRBJ pairings or common gene usage were not detected at PML.

This sample comprised PBMCs, obtained from a patient treated with natalizumab. The chain joins TRBV7-2 to TRBJ2-1; D is ambiguous. This receptor was obtained from a human donor with multiple sclerosis. CDR3 bases: TGTGCCAGCAGCTTAGTGTCTATCTACAATGAGCAGTTCTTC. This sequence encodes CASSLVSIYNEQFF.